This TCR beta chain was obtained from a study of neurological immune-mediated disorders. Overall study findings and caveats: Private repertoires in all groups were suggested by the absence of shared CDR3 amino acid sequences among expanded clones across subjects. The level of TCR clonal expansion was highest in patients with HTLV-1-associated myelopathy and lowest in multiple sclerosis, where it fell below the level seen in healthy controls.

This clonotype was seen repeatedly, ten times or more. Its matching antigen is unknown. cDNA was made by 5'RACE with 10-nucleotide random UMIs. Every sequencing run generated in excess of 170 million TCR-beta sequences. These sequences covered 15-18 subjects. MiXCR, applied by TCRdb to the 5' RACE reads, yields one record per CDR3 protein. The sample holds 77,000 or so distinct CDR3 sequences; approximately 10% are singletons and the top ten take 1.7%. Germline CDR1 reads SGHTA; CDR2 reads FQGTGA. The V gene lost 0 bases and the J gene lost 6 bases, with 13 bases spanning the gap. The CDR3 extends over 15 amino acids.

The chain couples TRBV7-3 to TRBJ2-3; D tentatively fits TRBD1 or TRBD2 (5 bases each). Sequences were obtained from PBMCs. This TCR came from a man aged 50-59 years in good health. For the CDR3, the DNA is TGTGCCAGCAGCTTAACGGGGGACGATCGGGATACGCAGTATTTT. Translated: CASSLTGDDRDTQYF. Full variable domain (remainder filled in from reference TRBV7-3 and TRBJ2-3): GAGVSQTPSNKVTEKGKYVELRCDPISGHTALYWYRQSLGQGPEFLIYFQGTGAADDSGLPNDRFFAVRPEGSVSTLKIQRTERGDSAVYLCASSLTGDDRDTQYFGPGTRLTVL.